This paragraph reports one T cell receptor (beta chain). Its recognized antigen is unknown. Within one base of it there is no much larger clone, and no base qualities were kept. TCRbeta CDR3 regions were amplified from genomic DNA by means of the immunoSEQ Assay, a bias-controlled multiplex PCR. For the original study's pipeline: Nucleated cell counts per sample were estimated from amplification of reference gene primers within the assay. To quantify the absolute abundance of each unique TCRbeta CDR3 rearrangement, sequence reads were collapsed and filtered. For each sample, productive Simpson clonality was calculated as the square root of Simpson's diversity index over productive rearrangements. TCRdb took over this immuneACCESS table, retaining in-frame rearrangements with V and J assigned. Such tables are incomplete; in checked studies, under half of the missing clones stem from an unresolved V gene, and the remainder is unexplained. That table furnishes V, J and clone size, whereas the DNA furnished D and trimming. A total of over 450,000 clones appear in this sample, around 90% of them only once. The biggest ten clones account for about 8% of the sample.

This sample is part of a study of blood T cell repertoires in COVID-19 (dated by TCRdb to 2020 to 2021). As for the study more broadly: Collaborator samples came from the United States, Italy and Spain and covered acute and convalescent phases of COVID-19. The material from the prospective study consisted of cDNA or gDNA derived from T cells, B-cell-depleted T cells, or PBMCs. The dataset comprised deeply sampled blood TCRbeta repertoires from subjects exposed to, actively infected with, or recovered from COVID-19. The repertoires were released in a freely available public database meant as a resource for research on the immune response to SARS-CoV-2. Samples were obtained from the ongoing ImmuneRACE study (first 160 participants) and from over 1,000 subjects provided by 6 global collaborators. The sample metadata nearly always contained a de-identified subject ID, COVID-19 status, age in years and sex. Where available, HLA class I and class II types were taken from metadata supplied by the sample provider and were not determined by assay-based typing.

Relative to germline, V is 5 bases shorter and J is 5 bases shorter, with 21 bases between their ends. CDR3 length: 16 amino acids, cysteine to phenylalanine. Of all the DNA, just the CDR3 is kept, 48 bases in frame from base 1. The germline V gene gives CDR1 as SGHTA and CDR2 as FQGNSA. What the research found in general, with its limitations: How much clinical and demographic metadata was included differed by source and by participant, and the metadata was provided uncurated.

At one collaborating source in Seattle, patients were enrolled during active infection and were followed longitudinally through the course of disease. The collaborating institutions used their own protocols to collect whole blood in K2EDTA tubes. Collaborator samples were shipped for TCRbeta analysis as frozen whole blood, isolated PBMCs, or DNA extracted from either sample type. The sequence was obtained from a woman aged 45-60 years with COVID-19, enrolled during active disease. Material for sequencing was peripheral blood. The rearrangement combines TRBV7-2 with TRBJ1-2, and perhaps TRBD1 as D gene, on 6 matching bases. The nucleotide sequence reads TGTGCCAGCAGCCTCGGGGGGGCACAGGGAGCATATGGCTACACCTTC. Its protein is CASSLGGAQGAYGYTF.